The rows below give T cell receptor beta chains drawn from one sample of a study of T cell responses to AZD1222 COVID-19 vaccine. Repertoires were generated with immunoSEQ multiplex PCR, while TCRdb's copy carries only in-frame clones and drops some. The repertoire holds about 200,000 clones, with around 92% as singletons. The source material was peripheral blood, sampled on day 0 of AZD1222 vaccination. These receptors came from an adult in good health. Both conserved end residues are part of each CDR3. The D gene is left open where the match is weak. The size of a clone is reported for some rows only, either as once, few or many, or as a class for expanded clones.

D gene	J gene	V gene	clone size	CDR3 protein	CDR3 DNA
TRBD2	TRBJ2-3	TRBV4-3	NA	CASSQELQLAGETDTQYF	TGCGCCAGCAGCCAAGAGTTGCAACTAGCGGGAGAAACAGATACGCAGTATTTT
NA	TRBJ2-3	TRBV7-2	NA	CASGVTGPDTQYF	TGTGCCAGCGGGGTGACGGGACCAGATACGCAGTATTTT
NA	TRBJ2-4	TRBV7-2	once	CASSLAWRGTGIQYF	TGTGCCAGCAGCTTAGCATGGCGGGGTACGGGCATTCAGTACTTC
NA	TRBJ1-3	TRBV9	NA	CASSSSSGVSGNTIYF	TGTGCCAGCAGCTCCTCGAGTGGGGTATCTGGAAACACCATATATTTT
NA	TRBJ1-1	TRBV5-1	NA	CASSPGREDTEAFF	TGCGCCAGCAGCCCCGGGCGGGAGGACACTGAAGCTTTCTTT
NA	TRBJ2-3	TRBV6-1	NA	CASSEGSLEYF	TGTGCCAGCAGTGAAGGGTCCTTGGAGTATTTT
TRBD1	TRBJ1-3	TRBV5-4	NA	CASSQGQGASGNTIYF	TGTGCCAGCAGCCAAGGACAGGGGGCCTCTGGAAACACCATATATTTT
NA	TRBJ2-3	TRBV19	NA	CASSILGATDTQYF	TGTGCCAGTAGTATACTTGGGGCCACAGATACGCAGTATTTT
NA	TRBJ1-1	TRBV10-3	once	CAISAPNTNTEAFF	TGTGCCATCAGTGCCCCCAACACGAACACTGAAGCTTTCTTT
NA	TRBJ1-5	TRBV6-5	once	CASSYLAGKNQPQHF	TGTGCCAGCAGTTACCTGGCGGGGAAGAATCAGCCCCAGCATTTT
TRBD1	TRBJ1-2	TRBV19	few	CASSIGQGAGGYTF	TGTGCCAGTAGTATAGGGCAGGGGGCCGGTGGCTACACCTTC
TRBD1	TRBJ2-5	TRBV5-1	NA	CASSLGQGGETQYF	TGCGCCAGCAGCCTAGGACAGGGCGGGGAGACCCAGTACTTC
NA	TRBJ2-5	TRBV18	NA	CASSPSSEETQYF	TGTGCCAGCTCACCATCCAGCGAGGAGACCCAGTACTTC
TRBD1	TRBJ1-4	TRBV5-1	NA	CASSQGARDEKLFF	TGCGCCAGCAGCCAGGGGGCGCGAGATGAAAAACTGTTTTTT
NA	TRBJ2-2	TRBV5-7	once	CASRPGDTGELFF	TGTGCCAGCAGACCCGGGGACACCGGGGAGCTGTTTTTT
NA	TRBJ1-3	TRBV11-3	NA	CASSLGLSNTIYF	TGTGCCAGCAGCTTAGGTTTATCGAACACCATATATTTT